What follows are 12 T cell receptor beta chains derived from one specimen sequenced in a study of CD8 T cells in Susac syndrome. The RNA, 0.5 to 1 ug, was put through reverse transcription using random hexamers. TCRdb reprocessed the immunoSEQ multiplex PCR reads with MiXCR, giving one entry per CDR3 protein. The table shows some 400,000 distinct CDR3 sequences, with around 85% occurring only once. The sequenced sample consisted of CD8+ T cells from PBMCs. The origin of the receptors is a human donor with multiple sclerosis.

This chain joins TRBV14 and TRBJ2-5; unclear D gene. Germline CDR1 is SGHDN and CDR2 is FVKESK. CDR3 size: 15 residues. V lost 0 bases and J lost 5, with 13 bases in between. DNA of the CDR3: TGTGCCAGCAGCCAAGATTGGTTAGGGTCGGAGACCCAGTACTTC. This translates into CASSQDWLGSETQYF.

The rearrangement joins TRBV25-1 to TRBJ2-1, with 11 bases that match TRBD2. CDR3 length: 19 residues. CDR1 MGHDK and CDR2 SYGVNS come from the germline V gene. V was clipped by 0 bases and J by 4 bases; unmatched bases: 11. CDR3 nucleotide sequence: TGTGCCAGCAGTGAATATTATCCAATGGGACTAGCGGAATACAATGAGCAGTTCTTC. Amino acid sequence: CASSEYYPMGLAEYNEQFF.

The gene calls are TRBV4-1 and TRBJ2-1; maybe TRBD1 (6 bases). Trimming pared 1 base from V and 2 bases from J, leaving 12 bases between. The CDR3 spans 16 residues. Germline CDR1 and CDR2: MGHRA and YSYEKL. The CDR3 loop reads CASSQVRTAPYNEQFF. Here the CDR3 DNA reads TGCGCCAGCAGCCAAGTAAGGACAGCACCCTACAATGAGCAGTTCTTC.

CDR3 sequence reads: CASSQERGPDGYTF. DNA for the CDR3: TGCGCCAGCAGCCAAGAGAGGGGCCCTGATGGCTACACCTTC. This chain links TRBV4-1 with TRBJ1-2; TRBD1 is a possible D gene (5 bases). V lost 0 bases to trimming and J lost 6 bases, with 11 bases between them. This CDR3 region has 14 residues. Germline V gene data show CDR1 as MGHRA and CDR2 as YSYEKL.

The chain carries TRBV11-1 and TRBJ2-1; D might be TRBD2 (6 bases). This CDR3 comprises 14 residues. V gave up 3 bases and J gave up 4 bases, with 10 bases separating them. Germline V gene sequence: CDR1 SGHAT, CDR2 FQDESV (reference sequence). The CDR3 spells CASSFPGLYNEQFF. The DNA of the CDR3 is TGTGCCAGCAGCTTTCCGGGACTTTACAATGAGCAGTTCTTC.

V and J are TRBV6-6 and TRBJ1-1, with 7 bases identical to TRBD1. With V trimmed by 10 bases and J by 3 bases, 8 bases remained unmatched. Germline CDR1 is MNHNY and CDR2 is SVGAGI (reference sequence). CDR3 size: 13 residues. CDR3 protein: CATRHQGDTEAFF. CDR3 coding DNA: TGTGCCACGCGACACCAGGGGGACACTGAAGCTTTCTTT.

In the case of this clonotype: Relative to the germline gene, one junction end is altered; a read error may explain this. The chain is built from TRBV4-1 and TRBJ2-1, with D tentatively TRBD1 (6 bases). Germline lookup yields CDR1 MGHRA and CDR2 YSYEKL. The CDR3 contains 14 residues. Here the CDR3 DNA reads TGCGCCAGCCGCCACCAGGGGACATACAATGAGCAGTTCTTC. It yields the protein CASRHQGTYNEQFF.

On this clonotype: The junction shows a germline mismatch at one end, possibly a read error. The CDR3 DNA is TGCGCCAGCAGCCAAGGACAGGGGCTTAACTATGGCCACACCTTC. It is translated as CASSQGQGLNYGHTF. The chain couples TRBV4-1 to TRBJ1-2; TRBD1 agrees at 8 bases. CDR3 length equals 15 residues. Germline lookup yields CDR1 MGHRA and CDR2 YSYEKL.

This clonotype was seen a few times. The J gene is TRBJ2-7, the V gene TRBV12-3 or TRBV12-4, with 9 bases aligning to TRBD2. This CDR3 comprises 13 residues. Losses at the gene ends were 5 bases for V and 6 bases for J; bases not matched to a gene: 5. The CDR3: CASSPGLALEQYF. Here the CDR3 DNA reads TGTGCCAGCAGTCCGGGACTAGCCCTCGAGCAGTACTTC.

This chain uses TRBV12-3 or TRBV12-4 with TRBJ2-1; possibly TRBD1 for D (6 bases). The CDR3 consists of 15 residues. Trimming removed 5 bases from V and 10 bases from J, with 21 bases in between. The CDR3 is CASSAQLSSGEEQFF. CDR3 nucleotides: TGTGCCAGCAGTGCCCAACTATCCTCAGGGGAGGAGCAGTTCTTC.

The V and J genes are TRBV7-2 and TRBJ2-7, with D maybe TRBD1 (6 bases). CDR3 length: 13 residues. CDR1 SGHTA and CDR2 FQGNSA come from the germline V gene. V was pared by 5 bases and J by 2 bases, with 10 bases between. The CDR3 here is CASSRTAAYEQYF. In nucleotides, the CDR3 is TGTGCCAGCAGCCGGACAGCAGCCTACGAGCAGTACTTC.

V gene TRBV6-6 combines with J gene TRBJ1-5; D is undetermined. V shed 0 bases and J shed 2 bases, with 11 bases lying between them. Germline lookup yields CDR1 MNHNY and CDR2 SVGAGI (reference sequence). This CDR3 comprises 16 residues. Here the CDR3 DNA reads TGTGCCAGCAGTTACTCGATGGGTGGCCGCAATCAGCCCCAGCATTTT. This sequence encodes CASSYSMGGRNQPQHF.